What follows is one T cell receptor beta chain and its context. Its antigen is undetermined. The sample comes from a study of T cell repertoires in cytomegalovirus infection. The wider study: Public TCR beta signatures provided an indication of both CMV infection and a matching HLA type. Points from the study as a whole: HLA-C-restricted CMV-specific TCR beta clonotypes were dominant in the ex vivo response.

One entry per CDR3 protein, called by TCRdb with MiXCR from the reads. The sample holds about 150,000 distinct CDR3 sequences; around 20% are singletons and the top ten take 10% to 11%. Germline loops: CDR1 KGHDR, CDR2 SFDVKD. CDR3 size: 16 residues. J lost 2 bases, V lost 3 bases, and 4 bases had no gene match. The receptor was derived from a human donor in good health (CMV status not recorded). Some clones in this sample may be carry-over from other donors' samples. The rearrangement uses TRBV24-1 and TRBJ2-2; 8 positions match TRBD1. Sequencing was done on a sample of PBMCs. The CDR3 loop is CATSDPGQDNTGELFF. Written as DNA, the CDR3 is TGTGCCACCAGTGATCCGGGACAGGACAACACCGGGGAGCTGTTTTTT.